The 30 T cell receptor beta chains below were found in one sample sequenced in a study of blood T cell repertoires in COVID-19 (TCRdb year 2020). The library was prepared using the immunoSEQ multiplex PCR assay. Imported from immuneACCESS, the table was reduced by TCRdb to in-frame sequences with V and J called. These copies leave out some clones; in studies compared against another copy, an unresolved V gene accounts for under half, and the cause of the remainder is not known. In this sample the table shows 200,000 to 250,000 clones, around 80% of which occur a single time. Clones ranked in the top ten supply about 7.8% of the sample. Sequencing was carried out using peripheral blood. The receptor source for this set is a woman older than 75 with COVID-19, enrolled during active disease.

The J gene is TRBJ2-2, the V gene TRBV4-2; TRBD2 agrees at 8 bases. Unmatched junction bases numbered 12, after V lost 5 bases and J lost 7 bases. CDR3 length: 16 residues. CDR1 and CDR2 from the germline V gene are LGHNA and YNFKEQ. Written as DNA, the CDR3 is TGTGCCAGCAGCTACACGGGGGGGCCGACGGGCGGGGAGCTGTTTTTT. Its translation is CASSYTGGPTGGELFF.

In DNA form, the CDR3 reads TGCGCCAGCAGCCAAGGCAGGGGAGATGAAAAACTGTTTTTT. Translated, it gives CASSQGRGDEKLFF. V usage is TRBV4-1 and J usage is TRBJ1-4, with D maybe TRBD1 (6 bases). This CDR3 spans 14 amino acids. Per the germline V gene, CDR1 is MGHRA and CDR2 is YSYEKL. V gave up 1 base and J gave up 6 bases, with 9 bases separating them.

This clone was found once. The chain is built from TRBV18 and TRBJ1-6, with D perhaps TRBD1 (6 bases). The germline CDR1 and CDR2 sequences are KGHSH and LQKENI. Trimming cost V 6 bases and J 5 bases, with 17 bases left between them. The CDR3 runs 16 residues. For the CDR3, the DNA is TGTGCCAGCTCCGTCGGGGGGGGCAGGAATAATTCACCCCTCCACTTT. This sequence encodes CASSVGGGRNNSPLHF.

The CDR3 DNA is TGTGCCAGCAGCCAAGGCTTGGGGCTGTTCTTC. This codes for CASSQGLGLFF. The chain recombines TRBV3-1 (or the pseudogene TRBV3-2) with TRBJ2-1, with D possibly being TRBD1 (5 bases). The CDR3 consists of 11 residues. V gave up 1 base and J gave up 15 bases, with 10 bases separating them. Germline V gene sequence: CDR1 LGHDT, CDR2 YNNKEL (reference sequence).

The genes are TRBV5-1 and TRBJ2-1; TRBD2 aligns across 13 bases. Germline V gene sequence: CDR1 SGHRS, CDR2 YFSETQ. J lost 4 bases, V lost 4 bases, and 5 bases had no gene match. The CDR3 covers 16 residues. The CDR3 coding sequence is TGCGCCAGCAGCACGACTAGCGGGGGGAGATACAATGAGCAGTTCTTC. Its translation: CASSTTSGGRYNEQFF.

This rearrangement joins TRBV19 to TRBJ1-2; D uncertain. CDR3 length: 13 residues. Deletions cut 0 bases from V and 1 base from J, with 3 bases between. CDR1 and CDR2 (germline): LNHDA, SQIVND (reference sequence). The CDR3 is CASSIDNNYGYTF. The CDR3 DNA follows: TGTGCCAGTAGTATAGACAATAACTATGGCTACACCTTC.

This clone was seen only a few times. This chain uses TRBV20-1 with TRBJ1-3; D uncertain. This CDR3 comprises 13 residues. Deletions cut 3 bases from V and 0 bases from J, with 6 bases between. Germline loops: CDR1 DFQATT, CDR2 SNEGSKA (reference sequence). This CDR3 reads CSASEASGNTIYF. For the CDR3, the DNA is TGCAGTGCTAGTGAGGCCTCTGGAAACACCATATATTTT.

This sequence joins TRBV6-5 and TRBJ1-6; maybe TRBD1 (6 bases). The CDR3 is 13 amino acids. Trimming left V 8 bases short and J 7 bases short, with 12 bases between. Germline-derived CDR1 and CDR2 are MNHEY and SVGAGI. The CDR3 DNA is TGTGCCAGCCACAAAGGACAGAATTCACCCCTCCACTTT. It translates to CASHKGQNSPLHF.

V is TRBV6-1 and J is TRBJ2-1; 7 bases map to TRBD2. This CDR3 comprises 16 residues. Germline assignment: CDR1 MNHNS and CDR2 SASEGT. Losses at the gene ends were 5 bases for V and 2 bases for J; bases not matched to a gene: 9. The CDR3 protein is CASSQGGRGTYNEQFF. CDR3 DNA sequence: TGTGCCAGCAGTCAAGGCGGGAGAGGCACCTACAATGAGCAGTTCTTC.

The chain couples TRBV5-1 to TRBJ1-6, with no clear D. The germline CDR1 and CDR2 sequences are SGHRS and YFSETQ. The CDR3 runs to 14 residues. Trimming removed 0 bases from V and 8 bases from J, with 9 bases in between. The CDR3 loop is CASSLVGGDSPLHF. CDR3 DNA sequence: TGCGCCAGCAGCTTGGTTGGAGGCGATTCACCCCTCCACTTT.

The CDR3 DNA follows: TGTGCCAGCAGCTTAGAAGGAGGCTCGGGCAATACGCAGTATTTT. This translates into CASSLEGGSGNTQYF. The rearrangement uses TRBV7-9 and TRBJ2-3, with D possibly TRBD2 on 5 matching bases. Germline V lookup: CDR1 SEHNR, CDR2 FQNEAQ (reference sequence). The CDR3 loop spans 15 amino acids. Trimming cost V 1 base and J 7 bases, with 15 bases left between them.

The chain uses TRBV20-1 and TRBJ2-2; maybe TRBD2 (6 bases). This CDR3 has 16 residues. Deletions cut 3 bases from V and 4 bases from J, with 18 bases between. The V gene's germline CDR1 is DFQATT and CDR2 SNEGSKA (reference sequence). The CDR3 coding sequence is TGCAGTGCTAGTGAGGGGCGGCAGGGAGGCACCGGGGAGCTGTTTTTT. This gives the protein CSASEGRQGGTGELFF.

The chain is built from TRBV18 and TRBJ1-2; possible D gene TRBD1, 5 bases. V lost 3 bases and J lost 5, with 10 bases in between. CDR3 size: 13 residues. Germline V gene lookup returns CDR1 KGHSH and CDR2 LQKENI. CDR3 sequence reads: CASSPGEEYGYTF. Written as DNA, the CDR3 is TGTGCCAGCTCACCGGGGGAGGAATATGGCTACACCTTC.

The V gene is TRBV5-1, the J gene TRBJ1-4; 9 bases agree with TRBD1. There are 16 residues in the CDR3. Looked up from germline, CDR1 is SGHRS and CDR2 is YFSETQ. With 0 bases clipped from V and 5 bases from J, the junction kept 5 bases outside the gene matches. CDR3 region: CASSLALQGANEKLFF. DNA of the CDR3: TGCGCCAGCAGCTTGGCGCTACAGGGGGCAAATGAAAAACTGTTTTTT.

The chain has TRBV5-1 and TRBJ2-1; 8 positions match TRBD1. The CDR3 spans 15 residues. V shed 2 bases, J shed 8 bases, and the junction held 9 bases outside the gene matches. Germline CDR1 SGHRS, CDR2 YFSETQ. CDR3 sequence reads: CASSFLPGGSDEQFF. CDR3 sequence (DNA): TGCGCCAGCAGCTTTTTGCCAGGGGGCTCGGATGAGCAGTTCTTC.

This clone showed up just once. The chain links TRBV3-1 (or the pseudogene TRBV3-2) to TRBJ2-2, with D possibly TRBD1 on 5 matching bases. Deletions cut 4 bases from V and 5 bases from J, with 8 bases between. The CDR3 spans 13 residues. From germline, CDR1 is LGHDT and CDR2 YNNKEL (reference sequence). The chain's CDR3 is CASSPSGTGELFF. The CDR3 nucleotides read TGTGCCAGCAGCCCATCAGGGACCGGGGAGCTGTTTTTT.

The CDR3 sequence: CATGGNTEAFF. As DNA, the CDR3 is TGTGCCACCGGGGGGAACACTGAAGCTTTCTTT. V gene TRBV3-1 (or the pseudogene TRBV3-2) combines with J gene TRBJ1-1; D might be TRBD1 (5 bases). Trimming removed 10 bases from V and 1 base from J, with 7 bases in between. Per the germline V gene, CDR1 is LGHDT and CDR2 is YNNKEL (reference sequence). The CDR3 runs to 11 residues.

V gene TRBV19 combines with J gene TRBJ1-4; 8 positions agree with TRBD1. From germline, CDR1 is LNHDA and CDR2 SQIVND (reference sequence). V lost 3 bases to trimming and J lost 4 bases; unmatched junction nucleotides: 7. The CDR3 loop spans 16 amino acids. The CDR3 reads CASSIGQGKGNEKLFF. CDR3 in DNA: TGTGCCAGTAGTATTGGACAGGGAAAGGGTAATGAAAAACTGTTTTTT.

The chain has TRBV24-1 and TRBJ2-3; TRBD2 matches 11 bases. CDR3 length: 16 residues. The ends lost 3 bases at V and 3 bases at J; junction bases unmatched: 4. In germline, CDR1 is KGHDR, CDR2 SFDVKD. For the CDR3, the DNA is TGTGCCACCAGTGATCCAATAGCGGGAGGGACAGATACGCAGTATTTT. This gives the protein CATSDPIAGGTDTQYF.

V and J are TRBV5-1 and TRBJ2-1; D perhaps matches TRBD1 (5 bases). Between the trimmed V and J ends, which lost 0 bases and 9 bases, there was a span of 10 bases. Looked up from germline, CDR1 is SGHRS and CDR2 is YFSETQ. The CDR3 consists of 13 residues. The chain's CDR3 is CASSLDLGREQFF. CDR3 bases: TGCGCCAGCAGCTTGGATTTGGGGCGTGAGCAGTTCTTC. Filled out from reference TRBV5-1 and TRBJ2-1, the complete variable domain reads KAGVTQTPRYLIKTRGQQVTLSCSPISGHRSVSWYQQTPGQGLQFLFEYFSETQRNKGNFPGRFSGRQFSNSRSEMNVSTLELGDSALYLCASSLDLGREQFFGPGTRLTVL.

Here the CDR3 DNA reads TGCGCCAGCAGCTTGGATGGGACAGGGGGCTTCGGGCCTTACTTC. This gives the protein CASSLDGTGGFGPYF. J is TRBJ2-5 and V is TRBV5-1, with 12 bases fitting TRBD1. The germline V gene has CDR1 SGHRS and CDR2 YFSETQ. With 0 bases clipped from V and 14 bases from J, the junction kept 11 bases outside the gene matches. The CDR3 is made up of 15 amino acids.

The chain is built from TRBV2 and TRBJ2-4, with 7 bases matching TRBD2. Germline CDR1 and CDR2: SNHLY and FYNNEI. J lost 2 bases, V lost 3 bases, and 10 bases had no gene match. The CDR3 consists of 17 residues. The CDR3 spells CASSEGDWRETKNIQYF. The DNA of the CDR3 is TGTGCCAGCAGTGAGGGCGATTGGCGGGAGACCAAAAACATTCAGTACTTC.

This clone was seen just once. The rearrangement links TRBV4-1 to TRBJ1-4; possibly TRBD1 for D (6 bases). The CDR3 contains 17 residues. Germline V lookup: CDR1 MGHRA, CDR2 YSYEKL. The V gene lost 2 bases and the J gene lost 8 bases, with 21 bases spanning the gap. As DNA, the CDR3 is TGCGCCAGCAGCCAACTAACAGGGAACAACGCCTGGGAAAAACTGTTTTTT. This encodes CASSQLTGNNAWEKLFF.

J is TRBJ2-7 and V is TRBV19; TRBD2 matches at 9 bases. Germline-derived CDR1 and CDR2 are LNHDA and SQIVND (reference sequence). This CDR3 contains 16 residues. J gave up 1 base and V 5 bases, and 9 bases lay outside the gene matches. CDR3 bases: TGTGCCAGTAGTGATAGCGGGAGATCCTCTTCCTACGAGCAGTACTTC. Translating gives CASSDSGRSSSYEQYF.

The chain links TRBV7-9 to TRBJ2-5, with 11 bases fitting TRBD1. With V trimmed by 4 bases and J by 5 bases, 6 bases remained unmatched. The CDR3 has 15 residues. The V gene's germline CDR1 is SEHNR and CDR2 FQNEAQ (reference sequence). CDR3 protein: CASSYWTGGMETQYF. The CDR3, as DNA: TGTGCCAGCAGCTACTGGACAGGGGGCATGGAGACCCAGTACTTC.

The CDR3 is CASSHSGRHNEQFF. CDR3 coding DNA: TGCGCCAGCAGCCATAGCGGGCGACACAATGAGCAGTTCTTC. The chain couples TRBV4-1 to TRBJ2-1, with TRBD2 matching over 7 bases. V shed 3 bases and J 5 bases; nucleotides not matched to a gene: 4. Germline lookup yields CDR1 MGHRA and CDR2 YSYEKL. This CDR3 is 14 amino acids long.

This chain links TRBV2 with TRBJ1-4; the D gene is possibly TRBD1 (5 bases). The CDR3 is made up of 16 amino acids. Trimming stripped 8 bases from V and 2 bases from J, with 18 bases between. From germline, CDR1 is SNHLY and CDR2 FYNNEI. This CDR3 is CASGDRGGGTNEKLFF. CDR3 in DNA: TGTGCCAGCGGAGACCGAGGTGGGGGGACTAATGAAAAACTGTTTTTT.

The chain links TRBV5-1 to TRBJ2-5; 12 bases line up with TRBD1. Per the germline V gene, CDR1 is SGHRS and CDR2 is YFSETQ. V dropped 4 bases and J dropped 5; count of bases not matched to a gene: 6. CDR3 length equals 15 residues. The CDR3 sequence is CASSPGTGGAETQYF. CDR3 nucleotides: TGCGCCAGCAGCCCAGGGACAGGGGGCGCGGAGACCCAGTACTTC.

This rearrangement joins TRBV21-1 to TRBJ1-5. TRBV21-1 is a pseudogene. The CDR3 spans 20 residues. CDR3 region: CASSKVGIGGPKRRNQPQHF. In DNA form, the CDR3 reads TGTGCCAGCAGCAAAGTGGGCATCGGGGGGCCGAAACGACGGAATCAGCCCCAGCATTTT.

In this sample, this clone turned up once. The chain links TRBV2 to TRBJ2-1, with 7 bases identical to TRBD2. V was pared by 4 bases and J by 10 bases, with 1 base of the junction left unmatched. The CDR3 is 11 amino acids. CDR1 SNHLY and CDR2 FYNNEI come from the germline V gene. As DNA, the CDR3 is TGTGCCAGCAGTGTGGGGGGGGAGCAGTTCTTC. Its translation: CASSVGGEQFF.